This entry concerns a single T cell receptor (beta chain). It lacks a known antigen. Per-base quality was not reported, and no clone a single base away is much larger than it. The library was made by the immunoSEQ multiplex PCR assay. The clones in this table, taken by TCRdb from immuneACCESS, are in-frame only. Not every clone is retained; where verified, under half of the shortfall comes from an unresolved V gene, and the cause of the rest is unknown. Here the sample has about 150,000 clones; around nine tenths occur a single time. The ten largest clonotypes hold 1.5% to 2% of the sample. The sample originates from a study of control samples from healthy donors and cancer patients (dated by TCRdb to 2018 to 2021). According to the germline V gene (reference sequence), CDR1 reads SEHNR and CDR2 reads FQNEAQ. Spanning cysteine to phenylalanine, the CDR3 consists of 15 amino acids. The DNA shown is the 45-base CDR3, in frame from base 1. Trimming at the junction amounts to 1 base on V and 1 base on J, and the germline ends lie 8 bases apart.

The chain couples TRBV7-9 to TRBJ2-1; matching of 6 bases hints at TRBD1 as the D gene. This TCR derives from a man between 18 and 35 years old in good health. The sample taken for sequencing was blood. The CDR3 loop reads CASSLGGQSYNEQFF. In nucleotides, the sequence is TGTGCCAGCAGCTTAGGTGGACAGTCCTACAATGAGCAGTTCTTC.